This T cell receptor (beta chain) derives from a study of cytomegalovirus exposure and HLA in healthy donors. Study-level background: As released early, the data held about 85 million unique TCRs from HLA-typed donors.

Study findings and constraints: Analyses of presence/absence relied on an assumption of roughly uniform sequencing depth across donors. DRB1 had the most TCR associations and HLA-C the fewest, a later analysis found, with rates varying by HLA locus. The likely explanation for a cluster of highly shared sequence variants was sequencing artifact.

Of note for this clone: Its antigen is unidentified.

Germline assignment: CDR1 SNHLY and CDR2 FYNNEI. The ends lost 5 bases at V and 3 bases at J; junction bases unmatched: 4. The CDR3 totals 14 residues. 13 Jbeta primers and 60 Vbeta primers were used for the PCR. Sequencing was performed with immunoSEQ multiplex PCR; in TCRdb, only in-frame clones are kept and a portion is missing. The sample includes about 150,000 clones, 65% to 75% of them seen just once. The receptor's source is a young man in good health and CMV-seronegative. The sequenced sample was PBMCs. The V and J genes are TRBV2 and TRBJ1-2, with 9 bases aligning to TRBD1. The CDR3 protein is CASSTQGAHYGYTF. The DNA for the CDR3 is TGTGCCAGCAGTACACAGGGGGCCCACTATGGCTACACCTTC. The whole variable domain, filled in from reference TRBV2 and TRBJ1-2, reads EPEVTQTPSHQVTQMGQEVILRCVPISNHLYFYWYRQILGQKVEFLVSFYNNEISEKSEIFDDQFSVERPDGSNFTLKIRSTKLEDSAMYFCASSTQGAHYGYTFGSGTRLTVV.